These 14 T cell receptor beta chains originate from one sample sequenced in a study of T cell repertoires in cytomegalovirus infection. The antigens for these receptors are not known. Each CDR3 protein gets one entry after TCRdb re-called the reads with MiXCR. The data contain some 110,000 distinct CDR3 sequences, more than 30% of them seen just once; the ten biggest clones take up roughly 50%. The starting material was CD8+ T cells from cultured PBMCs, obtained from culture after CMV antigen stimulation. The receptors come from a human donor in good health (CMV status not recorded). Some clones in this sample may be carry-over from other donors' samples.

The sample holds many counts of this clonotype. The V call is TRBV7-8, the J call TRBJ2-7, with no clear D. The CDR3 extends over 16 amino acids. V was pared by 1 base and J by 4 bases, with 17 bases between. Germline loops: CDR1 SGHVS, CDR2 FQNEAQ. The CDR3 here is CASSLESGFLTYEQYF. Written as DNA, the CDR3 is TGTGCCAGCAGCTTAGAATCGGGCTTCCTAACTTACGAGCAGTACTTC. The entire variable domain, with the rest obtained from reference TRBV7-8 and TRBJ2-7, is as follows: GAGVSQSPRYKVAKRGQDVALRCDPISGHVSLFWYQQALGQGPEFLTYFQNEAQLDKSGLPSDRFFAERPEGSVSTLKIQRTQQEDSAVYLCASSLESGFLTYEQYFGPGTRLTVT.

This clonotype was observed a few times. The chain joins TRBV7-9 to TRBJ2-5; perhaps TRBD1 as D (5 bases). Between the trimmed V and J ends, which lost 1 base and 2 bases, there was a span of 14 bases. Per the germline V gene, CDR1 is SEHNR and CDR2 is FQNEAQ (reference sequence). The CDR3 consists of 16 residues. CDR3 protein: CASSLDRILPQETQYF. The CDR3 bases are TGTGCCAGCAGCTTAGACAGGATTCTGCCACAAGAGACCCAGTACTTC.

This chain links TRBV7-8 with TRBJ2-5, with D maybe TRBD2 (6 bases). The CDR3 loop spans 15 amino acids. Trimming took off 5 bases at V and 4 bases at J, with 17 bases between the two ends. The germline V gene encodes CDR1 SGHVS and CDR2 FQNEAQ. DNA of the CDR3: TGTGCCAGCAGCCCCCATAGCGTCGGGGGAGAGACCCAGTACTTC. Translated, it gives CASSPHSVGGETQYF.

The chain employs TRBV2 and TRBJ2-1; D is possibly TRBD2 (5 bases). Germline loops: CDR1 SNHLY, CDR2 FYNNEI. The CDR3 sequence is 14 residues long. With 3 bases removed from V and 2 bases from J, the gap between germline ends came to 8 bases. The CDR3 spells CASSDDGAYNEQFF. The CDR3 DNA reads TGTGCCAGCAGTGACGACGGGGCCTACAATGAGCAGTTCTTC.

DNA of the CDR3: TGTGCCAGCAGCTTTTTAGGGGAAGCCCGAGATACGCAGTATTTT. It codes for CASSFLGEARDTQYF. The chain is built from TRBV7-9 and TRBJ2-3; D might be TRBD1 (5 bases). V gave up 3 bases and J gave up 5 bases, with 15 bases separating them. The CDR3 runs to 15 residues. The germline gives CDR1 SEHNR, CDR2 FQNEAQ (reference sequence).

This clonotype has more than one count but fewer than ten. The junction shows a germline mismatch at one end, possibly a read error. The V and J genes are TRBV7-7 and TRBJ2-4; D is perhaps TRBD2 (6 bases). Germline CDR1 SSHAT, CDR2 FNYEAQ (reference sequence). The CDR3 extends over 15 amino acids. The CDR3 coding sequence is TGTGCTAGCAGCTTGGGCTCGGCTAGCGTAAACATTCAGTACTTC. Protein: CASSLGSASVNIQYF. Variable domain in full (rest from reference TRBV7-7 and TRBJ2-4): GAGVSQSPRYKVTKRGQDVTLRCDPISSHATLYWYQQALGQGPEFLTYFNYEAQPDKSGLPSDRFSAERPEGSISTLTIQRTEQRDSAMYRCASSLGSASVNIQYFGAGTRLSVL.

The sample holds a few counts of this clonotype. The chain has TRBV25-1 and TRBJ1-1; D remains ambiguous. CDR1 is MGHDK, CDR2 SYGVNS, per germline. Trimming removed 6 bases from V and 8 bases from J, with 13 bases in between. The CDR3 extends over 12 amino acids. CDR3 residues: CASRDNTREAFF. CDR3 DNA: TGTGCCAGCAGGGATAACACCCGGGAAGCTTTCTTT.

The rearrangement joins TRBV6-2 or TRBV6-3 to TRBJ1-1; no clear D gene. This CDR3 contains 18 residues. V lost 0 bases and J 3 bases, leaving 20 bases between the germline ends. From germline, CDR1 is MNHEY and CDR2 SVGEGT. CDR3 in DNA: TGTGCCAGCAGTTACTCGGGGTTTCGATGGGGTGAAGACACTGAAGCTTTCTTT. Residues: CASSYSGFRWGEDTEAFF.

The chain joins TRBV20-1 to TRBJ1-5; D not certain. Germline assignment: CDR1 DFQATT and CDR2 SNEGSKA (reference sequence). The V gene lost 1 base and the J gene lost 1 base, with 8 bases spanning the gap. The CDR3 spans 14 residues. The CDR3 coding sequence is TGCAGTGCTAGAGCAGGACCGAGCAATCAGCCCCAGCATTTT. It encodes CSARAGPSNQPQHF.

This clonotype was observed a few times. The CDR3 DNA sequence: TGTGCCAGCAGTGAATCGCCGTCTAGCGGGGGGGGTGATACGCAGTATTTT. As protein: CASSESPSSGGGDTQYF. The rearrangement links TRBV6-1 to TRBJ2-3; the match to TRBD2 covers 12 bases. The CDR3 extends over 17 amino acids. With V trimmed by 2 bases and J by 6 bases, 9 bases remained unmatched. Germline V gives CDR1 MNHNS, CDR2 SASEGT.

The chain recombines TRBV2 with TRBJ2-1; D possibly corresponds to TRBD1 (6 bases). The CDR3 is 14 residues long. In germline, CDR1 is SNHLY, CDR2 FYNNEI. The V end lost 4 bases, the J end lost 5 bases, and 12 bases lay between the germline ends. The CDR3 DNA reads TGTGCCAGCAGTGTAAGGGGGAAGGACAATGAGCAGTTCTTC. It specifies CASSVRGKDNEQFF.

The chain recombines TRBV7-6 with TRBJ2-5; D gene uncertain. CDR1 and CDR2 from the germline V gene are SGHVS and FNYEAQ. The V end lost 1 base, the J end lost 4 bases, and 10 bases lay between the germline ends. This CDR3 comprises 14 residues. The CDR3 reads CASSLGAGPETQYF. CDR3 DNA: TGTGCCAGCAGCTTAGGGGCAGGCCCAGAGACCCAGTACTTC.

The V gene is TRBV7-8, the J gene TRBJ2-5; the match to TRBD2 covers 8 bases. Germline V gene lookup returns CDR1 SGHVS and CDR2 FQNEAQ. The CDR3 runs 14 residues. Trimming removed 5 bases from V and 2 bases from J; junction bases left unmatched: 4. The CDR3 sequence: CASSPGGGQETQYF. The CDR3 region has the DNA TGTGCCAGCAGCCCGGGGGGGGGACAAGAGACCCAGTACTTC.

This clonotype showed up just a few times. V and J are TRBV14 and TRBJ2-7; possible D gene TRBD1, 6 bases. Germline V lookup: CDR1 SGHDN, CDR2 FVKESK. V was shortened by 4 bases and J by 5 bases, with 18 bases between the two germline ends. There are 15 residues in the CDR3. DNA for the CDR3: TGTGCCAGCAGCCCCGTGGGTTGGGGGCTGAACGAGCAGTACTTC. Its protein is CASSPVGWGLNEQYF. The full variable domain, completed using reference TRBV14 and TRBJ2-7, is EAGVTQFPSHSVIEKGQTVTLRCDPISGHDNLYWYRRVMGKEIKFLLHFVKESKQDESGMPNNRFLAERTGGTYSTLKVQPAELEDSGVYFCASSPVGWGLNEQYFGPGTRLTVT.